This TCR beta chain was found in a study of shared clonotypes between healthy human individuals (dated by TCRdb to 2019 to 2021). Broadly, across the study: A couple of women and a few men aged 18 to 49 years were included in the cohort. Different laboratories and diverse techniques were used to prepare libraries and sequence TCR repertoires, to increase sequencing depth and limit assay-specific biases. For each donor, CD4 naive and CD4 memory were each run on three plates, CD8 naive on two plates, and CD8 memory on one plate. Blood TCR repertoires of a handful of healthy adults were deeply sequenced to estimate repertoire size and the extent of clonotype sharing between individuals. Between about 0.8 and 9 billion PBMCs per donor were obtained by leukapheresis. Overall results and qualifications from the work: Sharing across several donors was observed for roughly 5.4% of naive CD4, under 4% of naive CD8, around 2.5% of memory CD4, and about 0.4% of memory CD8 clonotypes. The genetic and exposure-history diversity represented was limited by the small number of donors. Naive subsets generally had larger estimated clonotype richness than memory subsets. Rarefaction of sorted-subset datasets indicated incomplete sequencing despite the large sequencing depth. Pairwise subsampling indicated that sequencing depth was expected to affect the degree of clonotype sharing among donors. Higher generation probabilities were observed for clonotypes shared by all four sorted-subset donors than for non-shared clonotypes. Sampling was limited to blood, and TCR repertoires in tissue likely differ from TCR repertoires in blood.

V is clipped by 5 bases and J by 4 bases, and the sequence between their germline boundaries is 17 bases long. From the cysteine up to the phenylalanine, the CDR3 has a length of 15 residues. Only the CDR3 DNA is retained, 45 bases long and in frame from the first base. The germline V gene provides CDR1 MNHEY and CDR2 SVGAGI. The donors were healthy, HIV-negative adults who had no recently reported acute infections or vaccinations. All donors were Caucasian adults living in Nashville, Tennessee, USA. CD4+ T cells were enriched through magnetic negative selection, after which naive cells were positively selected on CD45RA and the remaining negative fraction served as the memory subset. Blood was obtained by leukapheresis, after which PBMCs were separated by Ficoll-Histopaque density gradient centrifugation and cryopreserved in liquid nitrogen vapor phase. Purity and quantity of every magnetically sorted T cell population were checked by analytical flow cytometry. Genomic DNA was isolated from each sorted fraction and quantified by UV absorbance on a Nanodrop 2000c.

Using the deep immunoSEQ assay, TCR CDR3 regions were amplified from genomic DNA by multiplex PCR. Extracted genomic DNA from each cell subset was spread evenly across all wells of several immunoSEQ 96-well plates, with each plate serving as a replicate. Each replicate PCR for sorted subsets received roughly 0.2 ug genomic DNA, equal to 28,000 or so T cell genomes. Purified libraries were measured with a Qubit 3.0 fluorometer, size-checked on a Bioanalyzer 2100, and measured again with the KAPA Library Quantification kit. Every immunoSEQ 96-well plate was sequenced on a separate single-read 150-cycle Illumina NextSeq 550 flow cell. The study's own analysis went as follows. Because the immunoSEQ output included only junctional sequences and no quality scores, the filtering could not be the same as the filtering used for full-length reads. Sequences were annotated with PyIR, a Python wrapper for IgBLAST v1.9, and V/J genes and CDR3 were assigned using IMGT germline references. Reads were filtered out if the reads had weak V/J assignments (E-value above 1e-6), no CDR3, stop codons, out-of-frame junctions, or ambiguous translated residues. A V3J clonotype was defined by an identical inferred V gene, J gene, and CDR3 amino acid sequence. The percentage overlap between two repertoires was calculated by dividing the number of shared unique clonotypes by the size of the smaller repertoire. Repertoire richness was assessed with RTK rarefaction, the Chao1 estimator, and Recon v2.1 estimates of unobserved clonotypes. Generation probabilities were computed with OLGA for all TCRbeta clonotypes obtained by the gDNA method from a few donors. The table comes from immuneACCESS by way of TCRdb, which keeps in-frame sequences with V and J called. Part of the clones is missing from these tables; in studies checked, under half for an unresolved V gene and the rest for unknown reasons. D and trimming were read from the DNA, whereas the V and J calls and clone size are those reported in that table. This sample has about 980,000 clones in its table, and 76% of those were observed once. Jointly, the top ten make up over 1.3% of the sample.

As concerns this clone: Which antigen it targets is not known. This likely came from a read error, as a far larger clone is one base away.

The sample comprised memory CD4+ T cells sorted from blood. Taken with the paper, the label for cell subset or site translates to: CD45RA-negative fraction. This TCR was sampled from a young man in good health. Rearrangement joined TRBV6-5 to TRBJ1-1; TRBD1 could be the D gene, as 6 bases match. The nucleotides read TGTGCCAGCAGTCTAAACAGGGATATGAGCACTGAAGCTTTCTTT. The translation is CASSLNRDMSTEAFF.